The source of this T cell receptor (beta chain) is a study of blood T cell repertoires in COVID-19. Across the study: The samples span acute and convalescent COVID-19 from the United States, Italy and Spain. PBMCs, B-cell-depleted T cells, or T cells were the source of the cDNA or gDNA that made up the material.

With 4 bases removed from V and 1 base from J, the gap between germline ends came to 12 bases. The CDR3 covers 15 residues. Per the germline V gene, CDR1 is SNHLY and CDR2 is FYNNEI. Per the study methods: Amplification with reference gene primers provided the estimates of nucleated cell counts. Measured with immunoSEQ multiplex PCR; TCRdb has only the in-frame clones, and not every one. V and J calls and clone size are copied from that table; D and trimming were computed from the DNA. The sample carries 100,000 to 120,000 clones, over 65% recorded once. V gene TRBV2 combines with J gene TRBJ2-3, with a possible D match to TRBD1 (5 bases). The clonotype comes from a woman aged 35 to 49 with acute or convalescent COVID-19. The sample taken for sequencing was peripheral blood. The CDR3 protein is CASSALIRGTDTQYF. CDR3 coding DNA: TGTGCCAGCAGTGCACTGATCAGGGGCACAGATACGCAGTATTTT.